This TCR beta chain was obtained from a study of cytomegalovirus exposure and HLA in healthy donors. Study results and caveats: Cytomegalovirus-associated status was assigned to some 180 TCR beta chains.

The CDR3 contains 15 residues. CDR1 and CDR2 (germline): SGHRS, YFSETQ. V was clipped by 1 base and J by 2 bases; unmatched bases: 5. 13 Jbeta primers and 60 Vbeta primers were used for the PCR. TCRdb's copy holds only in-frame clones and misses some; the assay was immunoSEQ multiplex PCR. In the table there are roughly 160,000 clones, 80% of which are singletons. Comments on this clone: No antigen is known for it.

Sequencing was done on a sample of PBMCs. The source is a man aged 18 to 29 in good health and CMV-seropositive. The chain couples TRBV5-1 to TRBJ2-5; 7 nucleotides agree with TRBD2. CDR3 sequence reads: CASSLQAGPQETQYF. CDR3 sequence (DNA): TGCGCCAGCAGCTTGCAAGCGGGGCCGCAAGAGACCCAGTACTTC.